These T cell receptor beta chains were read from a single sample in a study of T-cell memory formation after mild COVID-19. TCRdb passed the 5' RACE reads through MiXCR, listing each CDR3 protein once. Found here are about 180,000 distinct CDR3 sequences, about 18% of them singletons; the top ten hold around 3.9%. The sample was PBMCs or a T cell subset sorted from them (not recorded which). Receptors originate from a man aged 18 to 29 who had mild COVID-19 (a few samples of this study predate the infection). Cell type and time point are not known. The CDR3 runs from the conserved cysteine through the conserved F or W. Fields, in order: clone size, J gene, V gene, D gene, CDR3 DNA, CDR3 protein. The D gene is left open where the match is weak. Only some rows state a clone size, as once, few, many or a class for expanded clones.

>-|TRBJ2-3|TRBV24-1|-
TGTGCCACCAGTGATTGGTCCTCCACAGATACGCAGTATTTT
CATSDWSSTDTQYF
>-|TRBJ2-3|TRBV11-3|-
TGTGCCAGCAGCTTAGGCACAGGGTCGGTAGATACGCAGTATTTT
CASSLGTGSVDTQYF
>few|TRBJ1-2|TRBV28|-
TGTGCCAGCAGCTCCCCCTCGGACATCCGCTATGGCTACACCTTC
CASSSPSDIRYGYTF
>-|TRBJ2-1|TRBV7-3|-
TGTGCCAGCAGCTCGGACTCAAGCTCCTACAATGAGCAGTTCTTC
CASSSDSSSYNEQFF
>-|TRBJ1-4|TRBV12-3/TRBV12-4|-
TGTGCCAGCAGTTTTGGGGGCGTCGGTGAAAAACTGTTTTTT
CASSFGGVGEKLFF
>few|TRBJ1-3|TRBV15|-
TGTGCCACCAGCAGAGATCCCGCAGGGACGGCGGGAAACACCATATATTTT
CATSRDPAGTAGNTIYF
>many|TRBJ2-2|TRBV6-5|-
TGTGCCAGCAGTTGGGGGGGGCTCACCGGGGAGCTGTTTTTT
CASSWGGLTGELFF
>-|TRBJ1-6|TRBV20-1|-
TGCAGTGCTCCCCAGGCCCTCTATAATTCACCCCTCCACTTT
CSAPQALYNSPLHF
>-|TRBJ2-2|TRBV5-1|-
TGCGCCAGCACCTATGGACCGGTTGGGGAGCTGTTTTTT
CASTYGPVGELFF
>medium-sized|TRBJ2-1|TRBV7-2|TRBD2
TGTGCCAGCAGCCAGCTAGCGGGGGCCTACAATGAGCAGTTCTTC
CASSQLAGAYNEQFF
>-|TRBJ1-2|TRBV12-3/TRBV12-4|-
TGTGCCAGTCGAGGGGGAAATCCAATCTATGGCTACACCTTC
CASRGGNPIYGYTF
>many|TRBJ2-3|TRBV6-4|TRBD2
TGTGCCAGCAGTCCACGGGGGGCAGATACGCAGTATTTT
CASSPRGADTQYF
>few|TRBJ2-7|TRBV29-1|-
TGCAGCGTTGGGGGAAGACAATCCTACGAGCAGTACTTC
CSVGGRQSYEQYF
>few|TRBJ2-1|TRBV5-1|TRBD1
TGCGCCAGCAGCCTACAGACAGGGTCGAGGAATGAGCAGTTCTTC
CASSLQTGSRNEQFF
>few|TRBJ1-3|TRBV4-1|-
TGCGCCAGCAGCCAGGTCTCTGGAAACACCATATATTTT
CASSQVSGNTIYF
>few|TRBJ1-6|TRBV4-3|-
TGCGCCAGCAGCCAAGCCAGGGGCGAATCACCCCTCCACTTT
CASSQARGESPLHF
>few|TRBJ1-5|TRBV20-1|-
TGCAGTGCTAGATACAGGGAGGGACAGCCCCAGCATTTT
CSARYREGQPQHF
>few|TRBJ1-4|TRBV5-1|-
TGCGCCAGCAGCTGGGTCGGACAGACAACTAATGAAAAACTGTTTTTT
CASSWVGQTTNEKLFF
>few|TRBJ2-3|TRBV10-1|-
TGCGCCAGCAGTCCGACTATTATCACAGATACGCAGTATTTT
CASSPTIITDTQYF
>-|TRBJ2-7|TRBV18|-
TGTGCCAGCTCACCACCGAACGAGTACGAGCAGTACTTC
CASSPPNEYEQYF
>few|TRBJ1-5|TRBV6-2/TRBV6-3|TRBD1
TGTGCCAGCAGGCCTGGGGACAGGCGGTATCAGCCCCAGCATTTT
CASRPGDRRYQPQHF
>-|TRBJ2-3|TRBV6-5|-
TGTGCCAGCAGTGACAACAGTAATACGCAGTATTTT
CASSDNSNTQYF
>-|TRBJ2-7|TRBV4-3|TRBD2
TGCGCCAGCAGCCAACGGAAGAGCGGGGCTCCCCCCTACGAGCAGTACTTC
CASSQRKSGAPPYEQYF
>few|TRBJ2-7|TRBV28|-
TGTGCCAGCAGTTTGGGACACCCGGGCTCCTACGAGCAGTACTTC
CASSLGHPGSYEQYF
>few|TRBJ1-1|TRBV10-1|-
TGCGCCAGCAGTGCGGAGCCTACGAACACTGAAGCTTTCTTT
CASSAEPTNTEAFF
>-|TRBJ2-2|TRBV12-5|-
TGTGCTAGTGGTTGGTCGAACACCGGGGAGCTGTTTTTT
CASGWSNTGELFF
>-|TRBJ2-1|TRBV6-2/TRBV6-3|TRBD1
TGTGCCAGCAGGGGGACAGGGGGCTTTGAGCAGTTCTTC
CASRGTGGFEQFF
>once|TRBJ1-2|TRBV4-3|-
TGCGCCAGCAGCCAAGTTGGGTGGGACGACGATAACTATGGCTACACCTTC
CASSQVGWDDDNYGYTF
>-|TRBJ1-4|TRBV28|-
TGTGCCAGCAGCCCATTTGGCACAGGGCGGGGACGTGGGGAAAAACTGTTTTTT
CASSPFGTGRGRGEKLFF
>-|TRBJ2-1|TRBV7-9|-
TGTGCCAGCGGCAGGACAGCAGAGCAGTTCTTC
CASGRTAEQFF
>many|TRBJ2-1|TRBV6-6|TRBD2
TGTGCCAGCAGTTACTCGGGACTAGCGGGGGTCTACAATGAGCAGTTCTTC
CASSYSGLAGVYNEQFF
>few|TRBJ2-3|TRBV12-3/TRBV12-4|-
TGTGCCAGCAGGACCTTTCAAACCGCGGAGGATACGCAGTATTTT
CASRTFQTAEDTQYF
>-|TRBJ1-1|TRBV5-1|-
TGCGCCAGCAGCTTAAGTCCTACTAGCCCTGAAGCTTTCTTT
CASSLSPTSPEAFF
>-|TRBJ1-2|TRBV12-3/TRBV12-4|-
TGTGCCAGCAGCCCCATTTCGATGGCAGCTAACTATGGCTACACCTTC
CASSPISMAANYGYTF
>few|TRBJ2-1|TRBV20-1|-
TGCAGTGCTGCCCGGGGAGGCGTCAATGAGCAGTTCTTC
CSAARGGVNEQFF
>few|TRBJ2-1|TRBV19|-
TGTGCCAGTAGGGATTTGGGCAATGAGCAGTTCTTC
CASRDLGNEQFF
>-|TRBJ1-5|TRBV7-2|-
TGTGCCAGCAGCTCCCAAGGGCGTAGCAATCAGCCCCAGCATTTT
CASSSQGRSNQPQHF
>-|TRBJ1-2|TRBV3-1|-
TGTGCCAGCAGCCAAACGGGACATACTGGCTACACCTTC
CASSQTGHTGYTF